This T cell receptor beta chain was sequenced in a study of blood T cell repertoires in COVID-19. Study context: T cells, B-cell-depleted T cells, or PBMCs provided the cDNA or gDNA that served as material.

The CDR3 is made up of 15 amino acids. The junction had 8 bases not matched to a gene; V was cut back by 5 bases and J by 5 bases. Germline V gene data show CDR1 as SGHTA and CDR2 as FQGTGA. Source study methods: Nucleated cell counts were estimated from reference gene primer amplification. Profiled with immunoSEQ multiplex PCR; TCRdb holds only in-frame clones, not every one. From that table come the V and J calls and clone size; the DNA was used to work out D and trimming. This table has 310,000 or so clones, about 91% appearing once. The sequenced sample was peripheral blood. V gene TRBV7-3 combines with J gene TRBJ2-5; 10 positions match TRBD1. The origin of this receptor is a man aged 30 to 39 with COVID-19, enrolled during active disease. The CDR3 sequence: CASSISRDRGETQYF. The CDR3 nucleotides are TGTGCCAGCAGCATCTCGAGGGACAGGGGTGAGACCCAGTACTTC.